The 7 T cell receptor beta chains below come from one sample, sequenced in a study of vaccination and CD4 T cells after COVID-19 (dated by TCRdb to between 2021 and 2023). The treatment or condition label here, explained by the study, means: approximately 10-day PBMC culture with coronavirus spike peptide pools or control peptides (ViraFEST assay). Their cognate antigens are unknown. Library prep was done by PCR. This sample was sequenced with an Illumina iSeq 100. DNA from cultured CD4+ T cells underwent TCR sequencing with the Oncomine TCR Beta short-read assay at the Johns Hopkins FTIC core. The public reads were quality trimmed at Q25 with fastp and then assembled into clones with MiXCR by TCRdb, keeping productive beta chains. CDR3 protein sequences are deduplicated, and each keeps its most common genes and DNA. Present in this sample are about 10,000 distinct CDR3 sequences, around 30% of which were seen just once. 14% to 15% of the sample comes from the top ten.

The sequencing here drew on CD4+ T cells from blood, cultured in vitro, taken after SARS-CoV-2 vaccination. These receptor sequences come from a human donor who had recovered from COVID-19.

This clonotype was found a few times. The chain has TRBV28 and TRBJ2-7, with D perhaps being TRBD1 or TRBD2 (6 bases each). Trimming removed 7 bases at V and 3 bases at J, with 16 bases between. Germline V CDR1 and CDR2: MDHEN, SYDVKM. This CDR3 contains 14 residues. The chain's CDR3 is CASILRRGSYEQYF. In DNA form, the CDR3 reads TGTGCCAGCATCTTACGGAGGGGGAGCTACGAGCAGTACTTC.

V gene TRBV19 combines with J gene TRBJ1-1; 9 nucleotides align to TRBD1. This CDR3 contains 15 residues. Losses at the gene ends were 1 base for V and 5 bases for J; bases not matched to a gene: 5. CDR1 and CDR2 (germline): LNHDA, SQIVND (reference sequence). The CDR3 sequence: CASSIARDRATEAFF. CDR3 sequence (DNA): TGTGCCAGTAGTATAGCCCGGGACAGGGCAACTGAAGCTTTCTTT.

V usage is TRBV6-1 and J usage is TRBJ2-3; D remains ambiguous. The V end was cut by 10 bases, the J end by 3 bases, with 2 bases between. The germline gives CDR1 MNHNS, CDR2 SASEGT. The CDR3 is made up of 9 amino acids. The CDR3: CATTDTQYF. CDR3 nucleotides: TGTGCCACTACAGATACGCAGTATTTT.

In this sample, this clonotype turned up a few times. The V gene is TRBV7-9, the J gene TRBJ1-1; D uncertain. CDR3 length: 14 amino acids. The ends were cut back, 5 bases at V and 1 base at J, with 11 bases in the middle. Germline lookup yields CDR1 SEHNR and CDR2 FQNEAQ (reference sequence). The CDR3 sequence is CASSRWDENTEAFF. DNA of the CDR3: TGTGCCAGCAGCCGATGGGATGAGAACACTGAAGCTTTCTTT.

This clonotype showed up just a few times. The chain carries TRBV27 and TRBJ1-1; no firm D call. Germline V gene lookup returns CDR1 MNHEY and CDR2 SMNVEV (reference sequence). Trimming cost V 0 bases and J 1 base, with 3 bases left between them. The CDR3 length is 13 residues. The CDR3 reads CASSLSWNTEAFF. Here the CDR3 DNA reads TGTGCCAGCAGTTTATCATGGAACACTGAAGCTTTCTTT.

The chain links TRBV7-2 to TRBJ2-1, with unresolved D. Trimming pared 5 bases from V and 4 bases from J, leaving 15 bases between. Per the germline V gene, CDR1 is SGHTA and CDR2 is FQGNSA. This CDR3 comprises 15 residues. The CDR3 sequence: CASSPSAEPYNEQFF. Here the CDR3 DNA reads TGTGCCAGCAGCCCAAGCGCGGAGCCTTACAATGAGCAGTTCTTC.

The rearrangement links TRBV2 to TRBJ1-1, with D possibly TRBD1 on 6 matching bases. The V gene's germline CDR1 is SNHLY and CDR2 FYNNEI. The ends were cut back, 6 bases at V and 0 bases at J, with 17 bases in the middle. The CDR3 is 16 residues long. DNA of the CDR3: TGTGCCAGCAGCCGCGCGAGAACAGGGATGAACACTGAAGCTTTCTTT. As protein: CASSRARTGMNTEAFF.